These 19 T cell receptor beta chains share one sample of origin, sequenced in a study of Ad26.COV2.S vaccination and SARS-CoV-2 variants. TCRdb's copy holds only in-frame clones and misses some; the assay was immunoSEQ multiplex PCR. The data show about 350,000 clones, with approximately 86% seen just once and about 10% held by the top ten. As for treatment: roughly 19 received Ad26.COV2.S at low or high dose, single or two shots; 5 received placebo; per-sample allocation not given. The samples date from day 63 after the first vaccine or placebo injection. Here the sequenced sample was peripheral blood, taken in a trial of Ad26.COV2.S vaccine versus placebo. The receptors shown here come from a person between 18 and 65 years old who received the Ad26.COV2.S COVID-19 vaccine or a placebo.

The V call is TRBV9, the J call TRBJ2-7, with D maybe TRBD1 (6 bases). Trimming cost V 4 bases and J 3 bases, with 14 bases left between them. Germline V gene lookup returns CDR1 SGDLS and CDR2 YYNGEE. This CDR3 has 14 residues. The chain's CDR3 is CASSLRTDDYEQYF. The CDR3 DNA follows: TGTGCCAGCAGCTTACGGACAGACGACTACGAGCAGTACTTC. The whole variable domain, filled in from reference TRBV9 and TRBJ2-7, reads DSGVTQTPKHLITATGQRVTLRCSPRSGDLSVYWYQQSLDQGLQFLIQYYNGEERAKGNILERFSAQQFPDLHSELNLSSLELGDSALYFCASSLRTDDYEQYFGPGTRLTVT.

The CDR3 region is CASSSLWGALVNEQFF. As DNA, the CDR3 is TGTGCCAGTAGTTCTCTCTGGGGGGCTCTGGTTAATGAGCAGTTCTTC. J is TRBJ2-1 and V is TRBV19; D might be TRBD1 or TRBD2, each matching 6 bases. The CDR3 length is 16 residues. Germline CDR1 reads LNHDA; CDR2 reads SQIVND (reference sequence). V shed 5 bases and J shed 7 bases, with 21 bases lying between them.

This CDR3 reads CASSPPASGYNEQFF. CDR3 DNA sequence: TGTGCCAGCTCACCACCGGCTAGCGGGTACAATGAGCAGTTCTTC. J is TRBJ2-1 and V is TRBV18; 8 nucleotides agree with TRBD2. The CDR3 covers 15 residues. Germline CDR1 and CDR2: KGHSH and LQKENI. With V trimmed by 0 bases and J by 4 bases, 2 bases remained unmatched.

The chain carries TRBV10-2 and TRBJ2-4; D gene uncertain. V lost 3 bases and J lost 0, with 6 bases in between. CDR1 WSHSY and CDR2 SAAADI come from the germline V gene. The CDR3 is 14 residues long. For the CDR3, the DNA is TGCGCCAGCAGTGAAAGACTAGCCAAAAACATTCAGTACTTC. It encodes CASSERLAKNIQYF.

This chain links TRBV5-4 with TRBJ1-1, with a possible D match to TRBD1 (6 bases). V lost 4 bases to trimming and J lost 3 bases, with 13 bases between them. Germline CDR1 is SGHNT and CDR2 is YYREEE (reference sequence). CDR3 length: 14 amino acids. The CDR3 spells CASSAGTIDTEAFF. The CDR3 DNA reads as TGTGCCAGCAGCGCCGGGACAATTGACACTGAAGCTTTCTTT.

The sample holds one count of this clone. V gene TRBV6-6 combines with J gene TRBJ1-5, with no clear D. The CDR3 is 11 amino acids. V lost 6 bases and J 9 bases, leaving 9 bases between the germline ends. CDR1 and CDR2 (germline): MNHNY, SVGAGI (reference sequence). CDR3 amino acids: CASSPEGPQHF. In nucleotides, the CDR3 is TGTGCCAGCAGCCCCGAAGGGCCCCAGCATTTT.

This clone appeared once. The chain is built from TRBV7-2 and TRBJ2-1; TRBD2 matches at 8 bases. Germline CDR1 is SGHTA and CDR2 is FQGNSA. The CDR3 is 17 amino acids. V gave up 5 bases and J gave up 8 bases; unmatched junction bases: 17. CDR3 bases: TGTGCCAGCAGCCCGTCGGCGGGACTAGAAAATCCCCATGAGCAGTTCTTC. The encoded protein is CASSPSAGLENPHEQFF.

A word on this clone: A much larger clonotype is one base distant, so this may be a read error. V is TRBV2 and J is TRBJ2-4; D is undetermined. V lost 4 bases and J lost 0, with 1 base in between. Germline CDR1 is SNHLY and CDR2 is FYNNEI. The CDR3 totals 12 residues. CDR3 region: CASSVAKNIQYF. The CDR3 DNA sequence: TGTGCCAGCAGTGTAGCCAAAAACATTCAGTACTTC. Drawing the rest from reference TRBV2 and TRBJ2-4, the complete variable domain is EPEVTQTPSHQVTQMGQEVILRCVPISNHLYFYWYRQILGQKVEFLVSFYNNEISEKSEIFDDQFSVERPDGSNFTLKIRSTKLEDSAMYFCASSVAKNIQYFGAGTRLSVL.

This sequence joins TRBV28 and TRBJ2-5; D uncertain. The V gene's germline CDR1 is MDHEN and CDR2 SYDVKM. The CDR3 is made up of 14 amino acids. V dropped 0 bases and J dropped 1 base, with 6 bases sitting between them. The CDR3 DNA is TGTGCCAGCAGTTTATGGGGCAGCCAAGAGACCCAGTACTTC. This translates into CASSLWGSQETQYF.

J is TRBJ1-4 and V is TRBV28, with no clear D. With 4 bases removed from V and 8 bases from J, the gap between germline ends came to 17 bases. The CDR3 consists of 15 residues. CDR1 and CDR2 from the germline V gene are MDHEN and SYDVKM. CDR3 sequence reads: CASSSNSGGIEKLFF. The DNA for the CDR3 is TGTGCCAGCAGTTCGAACTCCGGAGGGATAGAAAAACTGTTTTTT.

This clone was recorded only once. The chain uses TRBV6-5 and TRBJ1-1; D is uncertain. Trimming stripped 2 bases from V and 10 bases from J, with 23 bases between. Germline CDR1 and CDR2: MNHEY and SVGAGI. CDR3 size: 16 residues. CDR3 coding DNA: TGTGCCAGCAGTTACCGGGGAGGGAACTCGGTATACCCAGCTTTCTTT. This gives the protein CASSYRGGNSVYPAFF.

The V gene is TRBV10-2, the J gene TRBJ1-5; D call uncertain. The CDR3 contains 15 residues. Germline V CDR1 and CDR2: WSHSY, SAAADI. V was shortened by 0 bases and J by 0 bases, with 6 bases between the two germline ends. CDR3 sequence (DNA): TGCGCCAGCAGTGAGTCATTTTATAGCAATCAGCCCCAGCATTTT. Translated, it gives CASSESFYSNQPQHF.

This chain links TRBV28 with TRBJ2-7; D unclear. In germline, CDR1 is MDHEN, CDR2 SYDVKM. CDR3 size: 12 residues. The germline V and J ends were trimmed by 5 bases and 3 bases, with 8 bases remaining between them. The CDR3, as DNA: TGTGCCAGCAGTCCCCGGAGCTACGAGCAGTACTTC. Translation: CASSPRSYEQYF.

This rearrangement joins TRBV6-5 to TRBJ2-7, with TRBD1 identical over 7 bases. The V and J ends lost 6 bases and 0 bases, in that order; junction bases with no gene match: 5. Germline V gene sequence: CDR1 MNHEY, CDR2 SVGAGI. The CDR3 totals 14 residues. The CDR3 sequence: CASRRQGVSYEQYF. The CDR3 coding sequence is TGTGCCAGCAGAAGGCAGGGGGTCTCCTACGAGCAGTACTTC.

The chain recombines TRBV2 with TRBJ2-1; 8 bases are shared with TRBD2. From germline, CDR1 is SNHLY and CDR2 FYNNEI. This CDR3 spans 13 amino acids. V lost 10 bases to trimming and J lost 4 bases; unmatched junction nucleotides: 6. DNA for the CDR3: TGTGCCAACAAAGCGGGGGAGTACAATGAGCAGTTCTTC. Its translation is CANKAGEYNEQFF. Supplemented by reference TRBV2 and TRBJ2-1, the full variable domain reads EPEVTQTPSHQVTQMGQEVILRCVPISNHLYFYWYRQILGQKVEFLVSFYNNEISEKSEIFDDQFSVERPDGSNFTLKIRSTKLEDSAMYFCANKAGEYNEQFFGPGTRLTVL.

V gene TRBV6-5 combines with J gene TRBJ2-5; tentative D call: TRBD1 (5 bases). V dropped 2 bases and J dropped 2 bases, with 12 bases sitting between them. The length of the CDR3 is 15 residues. Germline-derived CDR1 and CDR2 are MNHEY and SVGAGI. The CDR3, as DNA: TGTGCCAGCAGTTACGTGGACACAGGTCAAGAGACCCAGTACTTC. Its translation: CASSYVDTGQETQYF.

This sequence joins TRBV19 and TRBJ1-6; D not certain. Trimming took off 6 bases at V and 3 bases at J, with 12 bases between the two ends. Germline assignment: CDR1 LNHDA and CDR2 SQIVND (reference sequence). The CDR3 has 15 amino acids. The CDR3 DNA follows: TGTGCCAGTAGCTCATCGGGTGGCTATAATTCACCCCTCCACTTT. The encoded protein is CASSSSGGYNSPLHF. The full variable domain, its missing parts supplied by reference TRBV19 and TRBJ1-6, is DGGITQSPKYLFRKEGQNVTLSCEQNLNHDAMYWYRQDPGQGLRLIYYSQIVNDFQKGDIAEGYSVSREKKESFPLTVTSAQKNPTAFYLCASSSSGGYNSPLHFGNGTRLTVT.

This clone was observed at least ten times. The rearrangement links TRBV27 to TRBJ2-1, with 7 bases fitting TRBD1. CDR1 MNHEY and CDR2 SMNVEV come from the germline V gene (reference sequence). This CDR3 region has 14 residues. Unmatched junction bases numbered 6, after V lost 3 bases and J lost 7 bases. The DNA for the CDR3 is TGTGCCAGCAGTTTTAGGGCGACAGGGAATGAGCAGTTCTTC. It translates to CASSFRATGNEQFF.

The J gene is TRBJ2-2, the V gene TRBV12-5; no clear D gene. Germline assignment: CDR1 LGHNT and CDR2 FRNRAP. V was clipped by 5 bases and J by 6 bases, with 4 bases between them. This CDR3 comprises 11 residues. The CDR3 DNA follows: TGTGCTAGTGGTCCCCCCGGGGAGCTGTTTTTT. It codes for CASGPPGELFF. The full variable domain, its missing parts supplied by reference TRBV12-5 and TRBJ2-2, is DARVTQTPRHKVTEMGQEVTMRCQPILGHNTVFWYRQTMMQGLELLAYFRNRAPLDDSGMPKDRFSAEMPDATLATLKIQPSEPRDSAVYFCASGPPGELFFGEGSRLTVL.